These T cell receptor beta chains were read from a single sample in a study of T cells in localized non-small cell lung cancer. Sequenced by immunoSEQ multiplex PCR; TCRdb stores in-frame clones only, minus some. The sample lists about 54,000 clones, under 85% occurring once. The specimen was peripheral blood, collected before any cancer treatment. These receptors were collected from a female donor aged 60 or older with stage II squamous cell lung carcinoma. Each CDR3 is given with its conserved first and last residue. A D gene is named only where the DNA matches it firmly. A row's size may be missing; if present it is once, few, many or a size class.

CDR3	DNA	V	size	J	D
CASSEGTGTRLTF	TGTGCCAGCAGTGAAGGGACAGGGACGAGGCTCACCTTC	TRBV6-1	many	TRBJ1-2	TRBD1
CASSESRLSSNTGELFF	TGTGCCAGCAGTGAATCAAGATTGTCATCGAACACCGGGGAGCTGTTTTTT	TRBV25-1	.	TRBJ2-2	.
CASSQLMTGDYGYTF	TGCGCCAGCAGCCAGCTCATGACAGGGGACTATGGCTACACCTTC	TRBV4-1	.	TRBJ1-2	TRBD1
CSAPQGGYTF	TGCAGTGCTCCTCAAGGGGGCTACACCTTC	TRBV20-1	.	TRBJ1-2	.
CASSLEVRNYGYTF	TGTGCCAGCAGCTTGGAGGTCAGGAACTATGGCTACACCTTC	TRBV5-6	.	TRBJ1-2	.
CASSRGPNSPLHF	TGTGCCAGTAGTAGGGGCCCAAATTCACCCCTCCACTTT	TRBV19	.	TRBJ1-6	.
CASSLALSGTGELFF	TGTGCCAGCAGCTTAGCGCTATCAGGGACCGGGGAGCTGTTTTTT	TRBV7-2	.	TRBJ2-2	.
CASSYATRGEETQYF	TGTGCCAGCAGTTACGCGACTAGGGGGGAAGAGACCCAGTACTTC	TRBV6-6	.	TRBJ2-5	.
CASRGSDTEAFF	TGTGCCTCTCGGGGGTCGGACACTGAAGCTTTCTTT	TRBV25-1	.	TRBJ1-1	.
CASSEGQLLEAKLFF	TGCGCCAGCAGCGAGGGACAGCTTTTAGAGGCAAAACTGTTTTTT	TRBV5-1	.	TRBJ1-4	TRBD1
CASSLYSPGENSPLHF	TGTGCCAGCAGCTTATATAGTCCGGGAGAGAATTCACCCCTCCACTTT	TRBV7-2	few	TRBJ1-6	.
CASSVAPTGNYGYTF	TGTGCCAGCAGCGTAGCACCGACAGGGAACTATGGCTACACCTTC	TRBV9	.	TRBJ1-2	TRBD1
CASSKNRDRGHEQYF	TGTGCCAGCAGTAAAAACCGGGACAGGGGGCACGAGCAGTACTTC	TRBV6-5	.	TRBJ2-7	TRBD1
CASSLGPEAFF	TGTGCCAGCAGCTTGGGGCCTGAAGCTTTCTTT	TRBV5-6	.	TRBJ1-1	.
CASSLEASGLEETQYF	TGCGCCAGCAGCTTGGAGGCTAGCGGGTTAGAAGAGACCCAGTACTTC	TRBV5-1	.	TRBJ2-5	TRBD2
CASSLAGGLNTEAFF	TGCGCCAGCAGCTTGGCAGGGGGTCTGAACACTGAAGCTTTCTTT	TRBV5-1	.	TRBJ1-1	TRBD1
CASGFGGYYNEQFF	TGTGCCAGCGGTTTCGGGGGGTACTACAATGAGCAGTTCTTC	TRBV28	.	TRBJ2-1	TRBD2
CASSLLGTNTEAFF	TGTGCCAGCAGCCTCCTGGGGACGAACACTGAAGCTTTCTTT	TRBV14	once	TRBJ1-1	.
CASSKVSVSYGYTF	TGTGCCAGCAGCAAAGTATCGGTCTCGTATGGCTACACCTTC	TRBV21-1	.	TRBJ1-2	.
CASSTSLAGTYNEQFF	TGTGCCAGTAGTACGTCGCTAGCGGGTACCTACAATGAGCAGTTCTTC	TRBV19	.	TRBJ2-1	TRBD2
CAISESIFAKNSPLHF	TGTGCCATCAGTGAGTCGATATTTGCAAAAAATTCACCCCTCCACTTT	TRBV10-3	once	TRBJ1-6	.
CASSPGQTTEAFF	TGTGCCAGCTCACCAGGACAGACCACTGAAGCTTTCTTT	TRBV18	.	TRBJ1-1	.
CAWTHGPNTGELFF	TGTGCCTGGACACATGGTCCGAACACCGGGGAGCTGTTTTTT	TRBV30	.	TRBJ2-2	.
CASSLVVGGTEAFF	TGCGCCAGCAGCTTGGTAGTCGGGGGGACTGAAGCTTTCTTT	TRBV5-1	few	TRBJ1-1	.
CSARSDNEQFF	TGCAGTGCTAGATCCGACAATGAGCAGTTCTTC	TRBV20-1	.	TRBJ2-1	.
CASSRPTGTYYGYTF	TGTGCCAGCAGCCGTCCGACAGGGACGTACTATGGCTACACCTTC	TRBV7-9	many	TRBJ1-2	TRBD1
CASSLGTGAGEKLFF	TGTGCCAGCAGCTTGGGGACAGGGGCCGGAGAAAAACTGTTTTTT	TRBV5-4	.	TRBJ1-4	TRBD1
CASSVASGTNTEAFF	TGTGCCAGCAGCGTAGCCTCAGGAACGAACACTGAAGCTTTCTTT	TRBV9	.	TRBJ1-1	.
CASSLAAGAGELFF	TGTGCCAGCAGCTTAGCAGCAGGGGCCGGGGAGCTGTTTTTT	TRBV7-7	.	TRBJ2-2	.
CASRRTVSNQPQHF	TGTGCCAGTAGGCGGACAGTTAGCAATCAGCCCCAGCATTTT	TRBV19	medium-sized	TRBJ1-5	.
CASSFTGAPYGYTF	TGTGCCAGCAGCTTCACCGGGGCCCCCTATGGCTACACCTTC	TRBV7-9	.	TRBJ1-2	.
CASSLRGPSYNEQFF	TGTGCCAGCAGCCTCAGGGGCCCTTCCTACAATGAGCAGTTCTTC	TRBV7-3	.	TRBJ2-1	.
CASSSGGVKDGYTF	TGTGCCAGCAGTTCGGGGGGGGTAAAGGATGGCTACACCTTC	TRBV6-5	.	TRBJ1-2	.
CASSQAIGLAGGTGELFF	TGCGCCAGCAGCCAAGCAATCGGACTAGCGGGTGGCACCGGGGAGCTGTTTTTT	TRBV4-3	.	TRBJ2-2	TRBD2
CASSVALGTDTQYF	TGTGCCAGCAGCGTAGCGCTGGGGACAGATACGCAGTATTTT	TRBV9	few	TRBJ2-3	.
CAWGGPAQYF	TGTGCCTGGGGAGGCCCTGCCCAGTACTTC	TRBV30	.	TRBJ2-5	.
CASSVEQDYGYTF	TGTGCCAGCAGTGTGGAACAGGACTATGGCTACACCTTC	TRBV2	.	TRBJ1-2	.
CASSGQGAYNEQFF	TGCGCCAGCAGTGGACAGGGGGCCTACAATGAGCAGTTCTTC	TRBV10-2	.	TRBJ2-1	TRBD1
CASSQDYGTYEQYF	TGTGCCAGCAGCCAAGATTACGGAACCTACGAGCAGTACTTC	TRBV14	.	TRBJ2-7	.
CASSHLTGGNQPQHF	TGCGCCAGCAGCCACTTGACAGGGGGCAATCAGCCCCAGCATTTT	TRBV4-1	.	TRBJ1-5	TRBD1
CASSLIRMGGQTQYF	TGCGCCAGCAGCCTGATTAGGATGGGGGGACAGACCCAGTACTTC	TRBV5-1	.	TRBJ2-5	.
CASSISGGYGYTF	TGTGCCAGTAGTATTTCGGGGGGCTATGGCTACACCTTC	TRBV19	.	TRBJ1-2	.
CASSEHRANTGELFF	TGTGCCAGCAGTGAACACAGGGCGAACACCGGGGAGCTGTTTTTT	TRBV6-1	.	TRBJ2-2	.
CASSLKTATEAFF	TGTGCCAGCAGCTTAAAGACAGCCACTGAAGCTTTCTTT	TRBV7-9	.	TRBJ1-1	.
CASSLLGGQSTEAFF	TGCGCCAGCTCCCTACTTGGGGGGCAAAGCACTGAAGCTTTCTTT	TRBV5-1	.	TRBJ1-1	.
CASSTHGQGADIGIMDTQYF	TGTGCCAGTAGTACACACGGACAGGGGGCGGATATAGGGATAATGGATACGCAGTATTTT	TRBV19	.	TRBJ2-3	TRBD1
CASSTAQGGEQYF	TGTGCCAGCAGCACCGCGCAGGGGGGCGAGCAGTACTTC	TRBV7-8	few	TRBJ2-7	.
CASSAPAYEQYF	TGTGCCAGCAGCGCCCCCGCCTACGAGCAGTACTTC	TRBV5-6	.	TRBJ2-7	.